The 6 T cell receptor beta chains below all came from one sample that was sequenced in a study of blood T cells in healthy people across ages. The second PCR ran roughly 7 to 11 cycles with a sample-barcoded 5' primer and J-beta primers. MiXCR, applied by TCRdb to the 5' RACE reads, yields one record per CDR3 protein. This sample has 850,000 to 1,000,000 distinct CDR3 sequences, with 45% to 60% found just once. The material sequenced was blood. The source is a woman aged 60-75 years in good health.

V gene TRBV23-1 combines with J gene TRBJ2-3; the match to TRBD1 covers 11 bases. TRBV23-1 is noted as an ORF with a role that remains uncertain. This CDR3 has 17 residues. V trimming: 0 bases; J trimming: 6 bases; junction bases outside the gene matches: 8. The DNA of the CDR3 is TGCGCCAGCAGTCAATCGCCCCGGACAGGGGGCGCGGATACGCAGTATTTT. Its protein is CASSQSPRTGGADTQYF.

This clonotype was recorded a few times. The rearrangement links TRBV7-2 to TRBJ2-5; TRBD2 agrees at 8 bases. TRBJ2-7 explains the end of the DNA better; the J call may be wrong. The CDR3 consists of 17 residues. The V gene's germline CDR1 is SGHTA and CDR2 FQGNSA. Here the CDR3 DNA reads TGTGCCAGCAGCTTAGACTCGGGAGGGCCCCCAGTATCCGAGCAGTACTTC. Protein product: CASSLDSGGPPVSEQYF.

This chain joins TRBV3-1 and TRBJ2-1; no definite D call. Germline CDR1 and CDR2: LGHDT and YNNKEL (reference sequence). The CDR3 totals 15 residues. Trimming shortened V by 1 base and J by 4 bases, and 11 bases separated the two germline ends. CDR3 residues: CASSQVPFGYNEQFF. The CDR3 region has the DNA TGTGCCAGCAGCCAAGTGCCCTTCGGTTACAATGAGCAGTTCTTC.

The sample holds a few counts of this clonotype. The rearrangement joins TRBV3-1 to TRBJ2-5; D uncertain. Germline V gene data show CDR1 as LGHDT and CDR2 as YNNKEL (reference sequence). With 4 bases removed from V and 5 bases from J, the gap between germline ends came to 14 bases. The CDR3 covers 14 residues. This chain's CDR3 is CASSPSWADETQYF. The DNA for the CDR3 is TGTGCCAGCAGCCCAAGCTGGGCGGATGAGACCCAGTACTTC.

This clonotype appeared a few times. The chain links TRBV4-1 to TRBJ2-3; tentative D call: TRBD2 (6 bases). Per the germline V gene, CDR1 is MGHRA and CDR2 is YSYEKL. Trimming left V 3 bases short and J 0 bases short, with 13 bases between. The CDR3 has 16 amino acids. The chain's CDR3 is CASSQMGLLSTDTQYF. For the CDR3, the DNA is TGCGCCAGCAGCCAGATGGGACTTTTGAGCACAGATACGCAGTATTTT.

A remark on this clonotype: The germline gene is not matched at one end of the junction; a read error may be the cause. This chain joins TRBV2 and TRBJ2-1; D unresolved. The length of the CDR3 is 15 residues. From germline, CDR1 is SNHLY and CDR2 FYNNEI. The CDR3 is CASNEVGMEIREQFF. CDR3 sequence (DNA): TGTGCCAGCAATGAAGTAGGGATGGAGATTCGCGAGCAGTTCTTC.